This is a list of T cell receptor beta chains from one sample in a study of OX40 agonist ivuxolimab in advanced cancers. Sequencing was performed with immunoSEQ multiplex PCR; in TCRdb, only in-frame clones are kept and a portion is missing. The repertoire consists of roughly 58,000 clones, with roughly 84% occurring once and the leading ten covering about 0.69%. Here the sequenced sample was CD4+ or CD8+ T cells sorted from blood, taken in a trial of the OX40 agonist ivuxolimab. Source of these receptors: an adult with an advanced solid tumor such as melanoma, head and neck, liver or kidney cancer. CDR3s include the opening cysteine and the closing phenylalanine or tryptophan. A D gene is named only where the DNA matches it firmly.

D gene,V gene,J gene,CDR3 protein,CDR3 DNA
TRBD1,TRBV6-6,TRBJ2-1,CASSYLRTGNYGEQFF,TGTGCCAGCAGTTACCTGCGGACAGGGAATTACGGGGAGCAGTTCTTC
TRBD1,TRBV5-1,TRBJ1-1,CASSRGQSNTEAFF,TGCGCCAGCAGCAGGGGACAGTCGAACACTGAAGCTTTCTTT
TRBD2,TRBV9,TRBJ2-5,CASSVGGAGQETQYF,TGTGCCAGCAGCGTCGGGGGGGCCGGGCAAGAGACCCAGTACTTC
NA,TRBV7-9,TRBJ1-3,CASSSKRLLESGNTIYF,TGTGCCAGCAGCTCGAAACGGCTCCTCGAGTCTGGAAACACCATATATTTT
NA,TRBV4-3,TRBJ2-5,CASSLHRDLKETQYF,TGCGCCAGCAGCCTACACCGGGACCTGAAAGAGACCCAGTACTTC
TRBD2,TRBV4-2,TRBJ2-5,CASSQFVGGQETQYF,TGTGCCAGCAGCCAATTCGTGGGGGGGCAAGAGACCCAGTACTTC
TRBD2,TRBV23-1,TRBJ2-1,CASSQWIGLANEQFF,TGCGCCAGCAGTCAATGGATCGGACTAGCCAATGAGCAGTTCTTC
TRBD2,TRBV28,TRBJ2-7,CASSSPSGNSYEQYF,TGTGCCAGCAGTAGTCCTAGCGGCAACTCCTACGAGCAGTACTTC
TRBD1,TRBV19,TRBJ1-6,CASSMRTGGKNSPLHF,TGTGCCAGTAGTATGCGAACAGGGGGGAAGAATTCACCCCTCCACTTT
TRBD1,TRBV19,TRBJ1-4,CASSVTGENEKLFF,TGTGCCAGTAGTGTGACAGGGGAGAATGAAAAACTGTTTTTT
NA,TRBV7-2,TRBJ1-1,CASSRKGNTEAFF,TGTGCCAGCAGCCGAAAGGGGAACACTGAAGCTTTCTTT
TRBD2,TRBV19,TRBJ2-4,CASSPSGGKNIQYF,TGTGCCAGTAGTCCTAGCGGGGGCAAAAACATTCAGTACTTC
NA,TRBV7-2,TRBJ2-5,CASSRGHTETQYF,TGTGCCAGCAGCCGGGGACACACAGAGACCCAGTACTTC
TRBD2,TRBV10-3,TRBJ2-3,CAISVAGGTADTQYF,TGTGCCATCAGCGTAGCGGGGGGGACAGCGGATACGCAGTATTTT
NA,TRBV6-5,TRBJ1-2,CASRGPGYGYTF,TGTGCCAGCAGGGGACCAGGCTATGGCTACACCTTC
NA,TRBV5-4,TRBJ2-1,CASSLQFQGGNNEQFF,TGTGCCAGCAGCTTGCAGTTCCAGGGGGGCAACAATGAGCAGTTCTTC
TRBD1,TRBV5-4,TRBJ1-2,CASRLQGANYGYTF,TGTGCCAGCAGGTTGCAGGGGGCGAACTATGGCTACACCTTC
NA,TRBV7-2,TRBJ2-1,CASSPRTTRSNEQFF,TGTGCCAGCAGCCCGCGGACCACCAGAAGCAATGAGCAGTTCTTC